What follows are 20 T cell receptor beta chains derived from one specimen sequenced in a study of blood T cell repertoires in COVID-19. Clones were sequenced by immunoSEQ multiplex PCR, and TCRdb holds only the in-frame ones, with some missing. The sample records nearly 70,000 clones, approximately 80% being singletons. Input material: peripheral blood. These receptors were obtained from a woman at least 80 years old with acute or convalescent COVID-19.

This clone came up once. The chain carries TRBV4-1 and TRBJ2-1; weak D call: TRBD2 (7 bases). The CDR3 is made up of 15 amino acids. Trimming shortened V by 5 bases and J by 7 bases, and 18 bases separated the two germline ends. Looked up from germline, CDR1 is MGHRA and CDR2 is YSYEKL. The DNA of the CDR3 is TGCGCCAGCAGCGATACGGGCGGGGGCTTAAATGAGCAGTTCTTC. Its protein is CASSDTGGGLNEQFF.

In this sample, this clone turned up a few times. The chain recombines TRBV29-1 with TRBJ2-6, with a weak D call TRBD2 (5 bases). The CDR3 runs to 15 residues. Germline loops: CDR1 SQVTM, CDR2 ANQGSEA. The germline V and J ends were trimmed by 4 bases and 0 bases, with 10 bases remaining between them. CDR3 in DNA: TGCAGCGTTGGAGCGGCAGGCTCTGGGGCCAACGTCCTGACTTTC. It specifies CSVGAAGSGANVLTF.

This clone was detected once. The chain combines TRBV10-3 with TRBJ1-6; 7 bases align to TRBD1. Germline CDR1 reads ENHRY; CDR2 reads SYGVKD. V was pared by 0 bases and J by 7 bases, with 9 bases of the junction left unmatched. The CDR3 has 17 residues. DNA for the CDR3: TGTGCCATCAGTGAGTCAGCCGGGACAGTATTCAATTCACCCCTCCACTTT. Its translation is CAISESAGTVFNSPLHF.

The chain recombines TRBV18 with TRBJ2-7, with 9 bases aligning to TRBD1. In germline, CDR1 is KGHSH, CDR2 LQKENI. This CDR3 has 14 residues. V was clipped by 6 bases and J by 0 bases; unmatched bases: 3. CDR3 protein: CASSPGQGSYEQYF. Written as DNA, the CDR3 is TGTGCCAGCTCGCCGGGACAGGGCTCCTACGAGCAGTACTTC.

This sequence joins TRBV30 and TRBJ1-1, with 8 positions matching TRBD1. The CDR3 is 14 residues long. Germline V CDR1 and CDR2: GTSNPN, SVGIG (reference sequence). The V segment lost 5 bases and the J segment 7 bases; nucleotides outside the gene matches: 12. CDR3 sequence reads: CAWGPGQGVSEAFF. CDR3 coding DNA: TGTGCCTGGGGGCCCGGACAGGGAGTGAGTGAAGCTTTCTTT. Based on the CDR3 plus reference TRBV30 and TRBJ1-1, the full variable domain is SQTIHQWPATLVQPVGSPLSLECTVEGTSNPNLYWYRQAAGRGLQLLFYSVGIGQISSEVPQNLSASRPQDRQFILSSKKLLLSDSGFYLCAWGPGQGVSEAFFGQGTRLTVV.

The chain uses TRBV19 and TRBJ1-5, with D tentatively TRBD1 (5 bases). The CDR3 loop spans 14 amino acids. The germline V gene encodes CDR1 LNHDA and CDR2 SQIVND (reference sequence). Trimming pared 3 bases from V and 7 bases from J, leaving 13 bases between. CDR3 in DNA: TGTGCCAGTAGTATGTCCGGGGGAGGACAGCCCCAGCATTTT. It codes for CASSMSGGGQPQHF.

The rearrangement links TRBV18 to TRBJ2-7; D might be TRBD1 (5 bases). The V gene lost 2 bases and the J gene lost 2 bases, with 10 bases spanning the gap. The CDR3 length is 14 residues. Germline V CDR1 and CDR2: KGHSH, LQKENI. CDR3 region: CASSPDQGTYEQYF. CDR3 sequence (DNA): TGTGCCAGCTCACCAGATCAGGGCACCTACGAGCAGTACTTC.

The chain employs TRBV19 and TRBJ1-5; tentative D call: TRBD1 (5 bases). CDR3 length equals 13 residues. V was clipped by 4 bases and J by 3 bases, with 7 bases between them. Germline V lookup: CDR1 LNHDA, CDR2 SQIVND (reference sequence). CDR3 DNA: TGTGCCAGTAGTACACAGGACAATCAGCCCCAGCATTTT. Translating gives CASSTQDNQPQHF.

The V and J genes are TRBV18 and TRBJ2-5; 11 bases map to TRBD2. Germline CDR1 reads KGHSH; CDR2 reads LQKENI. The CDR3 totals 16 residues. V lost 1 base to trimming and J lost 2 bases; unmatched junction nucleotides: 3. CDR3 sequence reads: CASSPLLAGVQETQYF. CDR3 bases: TGTGCCAGCTCACCACTACTAGCGGGGGTACAAGAGACCCAGTACTTC.

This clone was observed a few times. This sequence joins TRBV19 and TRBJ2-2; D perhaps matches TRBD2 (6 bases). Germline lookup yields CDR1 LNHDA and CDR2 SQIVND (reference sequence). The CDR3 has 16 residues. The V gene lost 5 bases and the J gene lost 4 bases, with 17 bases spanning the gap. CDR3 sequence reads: CASSALAPRGTGELFF. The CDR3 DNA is TGTGCCAGTAGTGCCCTAGCGCCCCGGGGCACCGGGGAGCTGTTTTTT. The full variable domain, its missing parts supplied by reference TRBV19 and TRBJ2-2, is DGGITQSPKYLFRKEGQNVTLSCEQNLNHDAMYWYRQDPGQGLRLIYYSQIVNDFQKGDIAEGYSVSREKKESFPLTVTSAQKNPTAFYLCASSALAPRGTGELFFGEGSRLTVL.

CDR3 loop: CASSLSSPNEQYF. CDR3 coding DNA: TGTGCCAGCAGTTTATCGTCGCCTAACGAGCAGTACTTC. The chain links TRBV27 to TRBJ2-7; D is unresolved. Trimming removed 0 bases at V and 5 bases at J, with 8 bases between. This CDR3 spans 13 amino acids. The germline V gene has CDR1 MNHEY and CDR2 SMNVEV (reference sequence).

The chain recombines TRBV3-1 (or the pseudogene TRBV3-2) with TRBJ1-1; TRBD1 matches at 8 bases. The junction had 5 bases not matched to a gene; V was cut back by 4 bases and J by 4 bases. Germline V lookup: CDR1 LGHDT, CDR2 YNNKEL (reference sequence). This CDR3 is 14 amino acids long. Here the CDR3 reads CASSLSGGGTEAFF. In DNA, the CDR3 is TGTGCCAGCAGCCTCTCAGGGGGCGGCACTGAAGCTTTCTTT.

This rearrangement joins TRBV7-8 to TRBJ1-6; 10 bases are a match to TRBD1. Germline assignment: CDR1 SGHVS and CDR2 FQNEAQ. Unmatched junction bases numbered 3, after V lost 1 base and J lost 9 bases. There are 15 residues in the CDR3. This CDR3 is CASSLETGGGSPLHF. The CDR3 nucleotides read TGTGCCAGCAGCTTAGAGACAGGGGGCGGTTCACCCCTCCACTTT.

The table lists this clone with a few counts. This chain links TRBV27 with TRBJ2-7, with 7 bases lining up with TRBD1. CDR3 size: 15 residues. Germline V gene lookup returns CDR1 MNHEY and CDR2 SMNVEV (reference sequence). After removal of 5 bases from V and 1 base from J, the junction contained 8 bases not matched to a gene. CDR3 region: CASSPKTGRSYEQYF. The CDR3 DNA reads TGTGCCAGCAGTCCCAAGACAGGGAGATCCTACGAGCAGTACTTC.

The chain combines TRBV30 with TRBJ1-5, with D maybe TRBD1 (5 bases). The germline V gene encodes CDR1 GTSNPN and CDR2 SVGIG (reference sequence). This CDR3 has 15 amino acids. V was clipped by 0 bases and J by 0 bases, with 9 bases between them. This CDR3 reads CAWSVGVDSNQPQHF. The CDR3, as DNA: TGTGCCTGGAGTGTAGGGGTCGATAGCAATCAGCCCCAGCATTTT.

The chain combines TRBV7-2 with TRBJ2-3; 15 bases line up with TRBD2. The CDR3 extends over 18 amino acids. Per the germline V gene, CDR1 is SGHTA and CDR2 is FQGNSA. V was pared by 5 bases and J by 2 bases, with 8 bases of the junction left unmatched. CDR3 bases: TGTGCCAGCAGCCCACATGGACTAGCGGGGGGGACCACAGATACGCAGTATTTT. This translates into CASSPHGLAGGTTDTQYF.

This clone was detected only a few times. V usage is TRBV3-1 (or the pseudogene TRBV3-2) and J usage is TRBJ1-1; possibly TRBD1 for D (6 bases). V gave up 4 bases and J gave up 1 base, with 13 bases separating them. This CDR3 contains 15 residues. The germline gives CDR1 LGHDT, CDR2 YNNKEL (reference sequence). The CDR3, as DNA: TGTGCCAGCAGCCCGAAAGACAGGAGGAACACTGAAGCTTTCTTT. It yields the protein CASSPKDRRNTEAFF.

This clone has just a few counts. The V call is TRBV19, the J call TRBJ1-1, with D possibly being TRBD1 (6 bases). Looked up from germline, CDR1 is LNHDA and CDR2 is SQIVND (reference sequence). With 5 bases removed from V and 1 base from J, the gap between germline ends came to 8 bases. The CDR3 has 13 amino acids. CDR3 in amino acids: CASSVGQNTEAFF. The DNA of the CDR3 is TGTGCCAGTAGTGTGGGACAGAACACTGAAGCTTTCTTT.

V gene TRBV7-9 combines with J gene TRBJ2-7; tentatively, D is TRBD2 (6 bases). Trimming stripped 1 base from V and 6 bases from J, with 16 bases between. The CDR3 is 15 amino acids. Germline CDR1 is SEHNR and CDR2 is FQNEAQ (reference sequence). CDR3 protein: CASSLVGGMGGEQYF. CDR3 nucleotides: TGTGCCAGCAGCTTAGTCGGCGGGATGGGGGGCGAGCAGTACTTC.

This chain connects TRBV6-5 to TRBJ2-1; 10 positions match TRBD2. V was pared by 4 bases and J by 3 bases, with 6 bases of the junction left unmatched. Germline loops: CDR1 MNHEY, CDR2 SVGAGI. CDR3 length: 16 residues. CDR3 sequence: CASSSSLAGVYNEQFF. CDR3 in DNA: TGTGCCAGCAGTTCCAGTCTAGCGGGGGTCTACAATGAGCAGTTCTTC.